The entry that follows covers one T cell receptor beta chain sequence. The data derive from a study of blood T cell repertoires in COVID-19. The V gene's germline CDR1 is SGHVS and CDR2 FNYEAQ. The V gene lost 3 bases and the J gene lost 4 bases, with 12 bases spanning the gap. The CDR3 has 14 amino acids. Using immunoSEQ multiplex PCR, the repertoire was profiled, and TCRdb retains in-frame clones only, with some absent. The table shows more than 250,000 clones, with approximately 88% occurring only once. Sequences were obtained from peripheral blood. The chain combines TRBV7-6 with TRBJ1-1; tentatively, D is TRBD1 (5 bases). The clonotype was recovered from a woman aged 25-40 years with COVID-19, enrolled during active disease. CDR3 region: CASSLDMFGTEAFF. The DNA of the CDR3 is TGTGCCAGCAGCTTGGACATGTTCGGCACTGAAGCTTTCTTT.